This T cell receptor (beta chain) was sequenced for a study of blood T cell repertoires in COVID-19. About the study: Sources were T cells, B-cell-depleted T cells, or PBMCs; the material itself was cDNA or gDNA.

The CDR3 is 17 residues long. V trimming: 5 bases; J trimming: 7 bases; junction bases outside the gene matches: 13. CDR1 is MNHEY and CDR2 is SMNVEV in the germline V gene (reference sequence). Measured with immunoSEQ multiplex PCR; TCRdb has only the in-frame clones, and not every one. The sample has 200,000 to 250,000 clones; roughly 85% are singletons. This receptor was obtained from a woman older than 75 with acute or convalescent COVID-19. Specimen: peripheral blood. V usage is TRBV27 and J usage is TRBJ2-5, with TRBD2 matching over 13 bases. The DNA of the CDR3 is TGTGCCAGCAGTCCGGTGGGGACTAGCGGGGTGGGCGTGACCCAGTACTTC. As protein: CASSPVGTSGVGVTQYF.